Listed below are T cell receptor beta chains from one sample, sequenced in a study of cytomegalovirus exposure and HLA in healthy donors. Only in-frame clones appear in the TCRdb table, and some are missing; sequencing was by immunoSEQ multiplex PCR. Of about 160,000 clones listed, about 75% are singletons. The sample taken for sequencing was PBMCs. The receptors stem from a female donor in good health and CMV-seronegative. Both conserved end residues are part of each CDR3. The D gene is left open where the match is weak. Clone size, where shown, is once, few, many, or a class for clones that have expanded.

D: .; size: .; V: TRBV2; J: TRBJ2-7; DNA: TGTGCCAGCAGTGACAGGGCCTTCGAGCAGTACTTC; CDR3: CASSDRAFEQYF
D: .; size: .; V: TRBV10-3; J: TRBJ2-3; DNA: TGTGCCATCAACTCGAGAAAGTCAAATGGCGACGGCAAGAGGGGGGGGACCCCAGATACGCAGTATTTT; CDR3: CAINSRKSNGDGKRGGTPDTQYF
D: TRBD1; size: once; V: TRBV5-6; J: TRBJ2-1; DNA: TGTGCCAGCAGTTATAAGACAGGGGGCTCGAATGAGCAGTTCTTC; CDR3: CASSYKTGGSNEQFF
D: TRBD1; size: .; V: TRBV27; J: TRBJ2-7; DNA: TGTGCCAGCAGTTCCCAGGGGGCGGCCTACGAGCAGTACTTC; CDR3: CASSSQGAAYEQYF
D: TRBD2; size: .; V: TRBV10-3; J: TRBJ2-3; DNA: TGTGCCATCAGTGACCCTAGCGGGAGACCCACAGATACGCAGTATTTT; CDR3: CAISDPSGRPTDTQYF
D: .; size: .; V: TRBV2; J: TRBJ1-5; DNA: TGTGCCAGCAGTGACCGGACATCTACCTTTAGCAATCAGCCCCAGCATTTT; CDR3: CASSDRTSTFSNQPQHF
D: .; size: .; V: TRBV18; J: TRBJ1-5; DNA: TGTGCCAGCTCACCAGGGGGCAGACAGCCCCAGCATTTT; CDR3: CASSPGGRQPQHF
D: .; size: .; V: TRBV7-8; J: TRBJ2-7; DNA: TGTGCCAGCAGCTCTAATCCCGACTACGAGCAGTACTTC; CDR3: CASSSNPDYEQYF
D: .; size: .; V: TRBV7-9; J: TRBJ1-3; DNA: TGTTCCAGCAGCCTCTGGACAGTCGAGTCTGGAAACACCATATATTTT; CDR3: CSSSLWTVESGNTIYF
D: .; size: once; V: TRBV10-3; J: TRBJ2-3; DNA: TGTGCCATCAGTGAGTCGTCGGGTAGTGGATCAGATACGCAGTATTTT; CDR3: CAISESSGSGSDTQYF
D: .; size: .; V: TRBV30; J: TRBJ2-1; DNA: TGTGCCTGGAGTGTAACGAACCTAGAGCAGTTCTTC; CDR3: CAWSVTNLEQFF
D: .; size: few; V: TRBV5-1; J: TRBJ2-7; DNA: TGCGCCAGCAGCTTGGGGGTGACAGCCAACTACGAGCAGTACTTC; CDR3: CASSLGVTANYEQYF
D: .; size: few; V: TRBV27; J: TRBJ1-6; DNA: TGTGCCAGCAGTTTACAGGGATCCGATTCACCCCTCCACTTT; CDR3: CASSLQGSDSPLHF
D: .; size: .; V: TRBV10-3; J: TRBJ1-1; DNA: TGTGCCATCAGCAAAACAGGGCTGAACACTGAAGCTTTCTTT; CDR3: CAISKTGLNTEAFF
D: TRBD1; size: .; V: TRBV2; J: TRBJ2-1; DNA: TGTGCCAGCAATAGACAGGGGAACAATGAGCAGTTCTTC; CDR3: CASNRQGNNEQFF
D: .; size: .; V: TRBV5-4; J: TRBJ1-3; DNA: TGTGCCAGCAGCCAAGTCACGGTGAGCTCTGGAAACACCATATATTTT; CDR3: CASSQVTVSSGNTIYF
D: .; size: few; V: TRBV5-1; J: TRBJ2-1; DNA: TGCGCCAGCAGCTTGGACAGGGCTCTTTACAATGAGCAGTTCTTC; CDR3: CASSLDRALYNEQFF
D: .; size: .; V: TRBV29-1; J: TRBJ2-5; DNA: TGCAGCGGGAGGGAAGCTGCGGAGACCCAGTACTTC; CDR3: CSGREAAETQYF
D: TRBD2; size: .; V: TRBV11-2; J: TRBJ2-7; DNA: TGTGCCAGCAGCTTAGCGGGAGGCGCTTCGTACGAGCAGTACTTC; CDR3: CASSLAGGASYEQYF
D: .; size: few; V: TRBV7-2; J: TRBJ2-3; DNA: TGTGCCAGCAGCTTGCCGGGACTTACGCAGTATTTT; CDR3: CASSLPGLTQYF
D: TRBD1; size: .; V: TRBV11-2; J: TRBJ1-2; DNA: TGTGCCAGCAGGACCGGGACAGGGGGTGGCTACACCTTC; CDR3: CASRTGTGGGYTF
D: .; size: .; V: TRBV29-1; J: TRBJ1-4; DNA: TGCAGCGTCTCTTTATTTACTAATGAAAAACTGTTTTTT; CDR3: CSVSLFTNEKLFF
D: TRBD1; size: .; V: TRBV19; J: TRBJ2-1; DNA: TGTGCCAGTAGTATAAGAGGGACAGGGAACAATGAGCAGTTCTTC; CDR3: CASSIRGTGNNEQFF
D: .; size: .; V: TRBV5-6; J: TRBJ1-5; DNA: TGTGCCAGCAGCTCGGCAGGCCTAGCGGGTAGCAATCAGCCCCAGCATTTT; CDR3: CASSSAGLAGSNQPQHF
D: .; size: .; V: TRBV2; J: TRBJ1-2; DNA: TGTGCCAGCAGTGAAGCTCCGAGTATTGGGGCGGCTAACTATGGCTACACCTTC; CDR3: CASSEAPSIGAANYGYTF
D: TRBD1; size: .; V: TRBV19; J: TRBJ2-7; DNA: TGTGCCAGTAGTATAGGGACAGGCAGACCTTACGAGCAGTACTTC; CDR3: CASSIGTGRPYEQYF
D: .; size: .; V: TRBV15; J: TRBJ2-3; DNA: TGTGCCACCGGATCGGAGGAGACAGATACGCAGTATTTT; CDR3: CATGSEETDTQYF
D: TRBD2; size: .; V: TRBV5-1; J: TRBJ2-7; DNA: TGCGCCAGCAGCTTAGGTGGGACTAGCGGAGGCTACGAGCAGTACTTC; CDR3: CASSLGGTSGGYEQYF
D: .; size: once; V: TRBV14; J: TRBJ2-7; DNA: TGTGCCAGCAGCCTAAACTACGAGCAGTACTTC; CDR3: CASSLNYEQYF
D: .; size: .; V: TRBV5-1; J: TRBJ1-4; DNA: TGCGCCAGCAGCTTGGACAGGGAGAATGAAAAACTGTTTTTT; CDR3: CASSLDRENEKLFF
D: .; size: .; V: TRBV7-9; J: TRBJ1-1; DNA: TGTGCCAGCAGCTTAGCCGGGACAACCGAAGCTTTCTTT; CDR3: CASSLAGTTEAFF
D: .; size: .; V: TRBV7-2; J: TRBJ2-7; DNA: TGTGCCAGCAGCGTAGGTAGCGGCTCCTACGAGCAGTACTTC; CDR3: CASSVGSGSYEQYF
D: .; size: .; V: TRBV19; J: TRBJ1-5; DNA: TGTGCCAGTAGTATAACAGGGAGCAATCAGCCCCAGCATTTT; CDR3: CASSITGSNQPQHF
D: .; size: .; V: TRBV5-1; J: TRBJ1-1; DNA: TGCGCCAGCAGCGAGACGGGTAACACTGAAGCTTTCTTT; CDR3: CASSETGNTEAFF
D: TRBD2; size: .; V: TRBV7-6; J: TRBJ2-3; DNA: TGTGCCAGCAGCCTTCTAGCGGGGATTTTGCTAGATACGCAGTATTTT; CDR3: CASSLLAGILLDTQYF
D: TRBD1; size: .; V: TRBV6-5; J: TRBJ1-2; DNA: TGTGCCAGCAGTTCCCCGTGGGACAGAAGTTATGGCTACACCTTC; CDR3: CASSSPWDRSYGYTF
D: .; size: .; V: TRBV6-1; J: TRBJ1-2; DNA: TGTGCCAGCAGTGAACTGGGCAGTTATGGCTACACCTTC; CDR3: CASSELGSYGYTF
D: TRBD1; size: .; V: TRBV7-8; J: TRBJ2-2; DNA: TGTGCCAGCAGCTCTAGGACAGGGAGGAACACCGGGGAGCTGTTTTTT; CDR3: CASSSRTGRNTGELFF
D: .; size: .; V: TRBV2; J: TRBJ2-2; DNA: TGTGCCAGCCAGGGGTGGGGGGAGCTGTTTTTT; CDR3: CASQGWGELFF
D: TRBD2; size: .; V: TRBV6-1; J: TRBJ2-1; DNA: TGTGCCAGCACTTCCGGGACTAGCGTAAATGAGCAGTTCTTC; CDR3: CASTSGTSVNEQFF
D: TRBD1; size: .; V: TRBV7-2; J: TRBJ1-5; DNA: TGTGCCACCGGGACAGATAATAGCAATCAGCCCCAGCATTTT; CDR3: CATGTDNSNQPQHF
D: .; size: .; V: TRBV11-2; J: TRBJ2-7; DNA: TGTGCCAGCAGCTTTGAACCAGGGGTATTCTACGAGCAGTACTTC; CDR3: CASSFEPGVFYEQYF
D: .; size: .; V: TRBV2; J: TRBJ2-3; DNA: TGTGCCAGGGCACCGGACTCCAATACGCAGTATTTT; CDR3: CARAPDSNTQYF
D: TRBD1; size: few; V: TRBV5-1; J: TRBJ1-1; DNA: TGCGCCAGCAGCTCTGGACAGGGGGTCACTGAAGCTTTCTTT; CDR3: CASSSGQGVTEAFF
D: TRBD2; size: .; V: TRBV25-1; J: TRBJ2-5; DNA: TGTGCCAGCAGTAAGGAGGAGAGCGGGAGGGCCATAGAGACCCAGTACTTC; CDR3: CASSKEESGRAIETQYF
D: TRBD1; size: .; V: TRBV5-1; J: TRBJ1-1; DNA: TGCGCCAGCAGCTTACCGGGACAGGGGGGGACTGAAGCTTTCTTT; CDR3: CASSLPGQGGTEAFF
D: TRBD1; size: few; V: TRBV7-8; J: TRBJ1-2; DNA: TGTGCCAGCAGCTTAAGGGGGCCTGCTAACTATGGCTACACCTTC; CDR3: CASSLRGPANYGYTF
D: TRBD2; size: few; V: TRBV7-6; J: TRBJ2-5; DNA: TGTGCCAGCAGCTTAGGCCTAGCGGTGGAGACCCAGTACTTC; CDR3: CASSLGLAVETQYF
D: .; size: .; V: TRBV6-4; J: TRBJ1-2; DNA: TGTGCCAGCAGTCCGTCCGGGGGGTTGTTCTATGGCTACACCTTC; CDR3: CASSPSGGLFYGYTF
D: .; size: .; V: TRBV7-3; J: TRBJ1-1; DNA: TGTGCCAGCAGCCGGGGGGGGATGAACACTGAAGCTTTCTTT; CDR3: CASSRGGMNTEAFF
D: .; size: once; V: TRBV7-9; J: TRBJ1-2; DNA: TGTGCCAGCAGCCCCCCCTCGACCGAGGGATATGGCTACACCTTC; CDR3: CASSPPSTEGYGYTF
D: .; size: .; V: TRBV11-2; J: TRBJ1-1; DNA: TGTGCCAGCAGCTTAGACAGGGCGGCCACTGAAGCTTTCTTT; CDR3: CASSLDRAATEAFF
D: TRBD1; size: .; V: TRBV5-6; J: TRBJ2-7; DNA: TGTGCCAGCAGCTTGGCTTCCGGGACAGGGGGAATCTACGAGCAGTACTTC; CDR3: CASSLASGTGGIYEQYF
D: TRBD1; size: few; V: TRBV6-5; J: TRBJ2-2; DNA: TGTGCCACCTGGGACAGATCGAACACCGGGGAGCTGTTTTTT; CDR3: CATWDRSNTGELFF
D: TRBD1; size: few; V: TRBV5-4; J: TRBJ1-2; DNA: TGTGCCAGCAGCCCGGACCGGGACAGGGATGGTGGCTACACCTTC; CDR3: CASSPDRDRDGGYTF
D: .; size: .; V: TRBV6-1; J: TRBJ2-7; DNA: TGTGCCAGCAGTGAAGCGTACGAGCAGTACTTC; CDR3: CASSEAYEQYF
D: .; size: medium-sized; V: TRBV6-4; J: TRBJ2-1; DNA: TGTGCCAGCAGTTCAGGGGCTAGCTCCTACAATGAGCAGTTCTTC; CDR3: CASSSGASSYNEQFF